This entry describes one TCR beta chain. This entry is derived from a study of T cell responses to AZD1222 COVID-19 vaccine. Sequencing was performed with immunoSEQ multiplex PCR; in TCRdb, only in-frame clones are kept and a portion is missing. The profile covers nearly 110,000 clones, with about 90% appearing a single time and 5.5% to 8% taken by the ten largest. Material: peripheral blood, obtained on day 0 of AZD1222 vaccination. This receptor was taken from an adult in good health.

CDR3 in amino acids: CASRTGAGANVLTF. In nucleotides, the CDR3 is TGTGCCAGCAGGACAGGGGCTGGGGCCAACGTCCTGACTTTC. The V call is TRBV28, the J call TRBJ2-6; the match to TRBD1 covers 8 bases. Germline V gene sequence: CDR1 MDHEN, CDR2 SYDVKM. This CDR3 region has 14 residues. After removal of 6 bases from V and 2 bases from J, the junction contained 0 bases not matched to a gene.